A single sample gave rise to the 21 T cell receptor beta chains below, sequenced in a study of cytomegalovirus exposure and HLA in healthy donors. The PCR used 60 Vbeta and 13 Jbeta primers. Generated by immunoSEQ multiplex PCR, the TCRdb table keeps only in-frame clones and is missing some. The data contain some 100,000 clones, around 73% of them singletons. Material for sequencing was PBMCs. Every receptor here comes from a man aged 40-49 years in good health and CMV-seronegative.

J is TRBJ2-7 and V is TRBV14, with 11 bases aligning to TRBD1. This CDR3 comprises 16 residues. The V segment lost 1 base and the J segment 6 bases; nucleotides outside the gene matches: 8. From germline, CDR1 is SGHDN and CDR2 FVKESK. The CDR3 nucleotides are TGTGCCAGCAGCCAAGTTGGCGGGACAGGGGGTTTCGAGCAGTACTTC. Encoded protein: CASSQVGGTGGFEQYF.

This clone was recorded only once. The rearrangement uses TRBV11-2 and TRBJ1-4; maybe TRBD1 (6 bases). Deletions cut 5 bases from V and 2 bases from J, with 9 bases between. Per germline, CDR1 SGHAT and CDR2 FQNNGV. The CDR3 loop spans 14 amino acids. The CDR3 bases are TGTGCCAGCAGCAGGGGGTGGACTAATGAAAAACTGTTTTTT. Its protein product is CASSRGWTNEKLFF.

This clone was counted a few times. V and J are TRBV6-1 and TRBJ2-1, with TRBD2 matching over 13 bases. Germline CDR1 MNHNS, CDR2 SASEGT. CDR3 size: 15 residues. With 4 bases clipped from V and 4 bases from J, the junction kept 1 base outside the gene matches. CDR3 loop: CASSATSGGYNEQFF. CDR3 coding DNA: TGTGCCAGCAGTGCGACTAGCGGGGGGTACAATGAGCAGTTCTTC.

The gene calls are TRBV6-5 and TRBJ1-1, with D perhaps TRBD1 (5 bases). The germline V gene encodes CDR1 MNHEY and CDR2 SVGAGI. V was clipped by 3 bases and J by 5 bases, with 13 bases between them. This CDR3 spans 14 amino acids. The CDR3 DNA is TGTGCCAGCAGTTATCAGGGTGGGGGGACTGAAGCTTTCTTT. It encodes CASSYQGGGTEAFF.

The chain employs TRBV7-2 and TRBJ1-1, with D perhaps TRBD1 (5 bases). Germline CDR1 SGHTA, CDR2 FQGNSA. The CDR3 runs to 14 residues. V lost 4 bases, J lost 3 bases, and 12 bases lay in between. The CDR3 region is CASSYLGGYTEAFF. The DNA for the CDR3 is TGTGCCAGCAGCTACCTCGGGGGGTACACTGAAGCTTTCTTT.

The V and J genes are TRBV28 and TRBJ1-5, with D perhaps TRBD1 (6 bases). V gave up 6 bases and J gave up 5 bases, with 17 bases separating them. CDR3 size: 15 residues. Germline CDR1 reads MDHEN; CDR2 reads SYDVKM. In nucleotides, the CDR3 is TGTGCCAGCAGCCCCGGGGGGCAGGGCGATCAGCCCCAGCATTTT. Its protein product is CASSPGGQGDQPQHF.

The chain carries TRBV27 and TRBJ2-7; D perhaps matches TRBD1 (6 bases). V dropped 5 bases and J dropped 4 bases, with 12 bases sitting between them. The CDR3 is 13 amino acids. Germline V gene sequence: CDR1 MNHEY, CDR2 SMNVEV (reference sequence). The CDR3 reads CASSRGGGYEQYF. The CDR3 DNA follows: TGTGCCAGCAGTCGTGGGGGCGGGTACGAGCAGTACTTC.

The CDR3 DNA reads as TGCAGCGTTGAAGACGGGGGGAGCTCCTACGAGCAGTACTTC. Protein sequence: CSVEDGGSSYEQYF. The chain joins TRBV29-1 to TRBJ2-7, with 7 bases lining up with TRBD2. Germline-derived CDR1 and CDR2 are SQVTM and ANQGSEA. The CDR3 spans 14 residues. The junction had 2 bases not matched to a gene; V was cut back by 0 bases and J by 0 bases.

This clone showed up just a few times. The J gene is TRBJ1-2, the V gene TRBV6-6; no clear D gene. The CDR3 sequence is 13 residues long. Germline V gene lookup returns CDR1 MNHNY and CDR2 SVGAGI (reference sequence). Trimming took 5 bases from V and 4 from J, leaving 11 bases between them. The CDR3 nucleotides are TGTGCCAGCAGTGGAGGGTCTGTCTATGGCTACACCTTC. The encoded protein is CASSGGSVYGYTF.

The chain combines TRBV6-5 with TRBJ1-1, with 8 nucleotides matching TRBD1. Germline V gene lookup returns CDR1 MNHEY and CDR2 SVGAGI. The CDR3 has 13 residues. The V segment lost 5 bases and the J segment 6 bases; nucleotides outside the gene matches: 5. The chain's CDR3 is CASSGQGWAEAFF. The DNA for the CDR3 is TGTGCCAGCAGTGGACAGGGCTGGGCTGAAGCTTTCTTT.

The rearrangement uses TRBV12-5 and TRBJ1-1; D possibly corresponds to TRBD1 (6 bases). CDR1 and CDR2 from the germline V gene are LGHNT and FRNRAP. V gave up 1 base and J gave up 1 base, with 10 bases separating them. The CDR3 is 15 amino acids. CDR3 sequence: CASGLGDTRNTEAFF. The CDR3, as DNA: TGTGCTAGTGGTTTGGGGGACACCCGGAACACTGAAGCTTTCTTT.

The chain carries TRBV7-3 and TRBJ1-1; 7 nucleotides line up with TRBD1. This CDR3 is built from 15 residues. The J segment lost 5 bases and the V segment lost 5 bases, leaving 11 bases of the junction unmatched. The germline V gene has CDR1 SGHTA and CDR2 FQGTGA. CDR3 sequence: CASSREGQADTEAFF. CDR3 bases: TGTGCCAGCAGCCGCGAAGGACAGGCTGATACTGAAGCTTTCTTT.

The V call is TRBV30, the J call TRBJ1-4; perhaps TRBD1 as D (6 bases). Germline-derived CDR1 and CDR2 are GTSNPN and SVGIG (reference sequence). Trimming removed 2 bases from V and 15 bases from J, with 16 bases in between. The CDR3 runs to 12 residues. Written as DNA, the CDR3 is TGTGCCTGGAGTCCGAAAGGGACAATAGTGTTTTTT. This sequence encodes CAWSPKGTIVFF.

This CDR3 is CASSPRPGGTEAFF. The CDR3 region has the DNA TGTGCCAGCAGCCCCCGGCCGGGGGGGACTGAAGCTTTCTTT. The chain recombines TRBV7-3 with TRBJ1-1, with D perhaps TRBD1 (5 bases). This CDR3 is built from 14 residues. CDR1 SGHTA and CDR2 FQGTGA come from the germline V gene. Trimming removed 5 bases at V and 5 bases at J, with 15 bases between.

The chain joins TRBV19 to TRBJ1-2; D perhaps matches TRBD1 (5 bases). Germline assignment: CDR1 LNHDA and CDR2 SQIVND (reference sequence). V was pared by 6 bases and J by 4 bases, with 12 bases between. The CDR3 is made up of 13 amino acids. The CDR3 bases are TGTGCCAGTAGCTCGGGGAGGGGCTATGGCTACACCTTC. Amino acids: CASSSGRGYGYTF.

This chain links TRBV6-1 with TRBJ2-3; TRBD2 matches 12 bases. Per the germline V gene, CDR1 is MNHNS and CDR2 is SASEGT. CDR3 size: 19 residues. V trimming: 4 bases; J trimming: 5 bases; junction bases outside the gene matches: 16. The CDR3 nucleotides read TGTGCCAGCAGTGGACTAGCGGGGGCTCCCCACCACACCTTAGATACGCAGTATTTT. Translation gives CASSGLAGAPHHTLDTQYF.

This chain connects TRBV6-4 to TRBJ1-4, with 7 nucleotides matching TRBD1. V was clipped by 5 bases and J by 3 bases; unmatched bases: 15. The germline gives CDR1 MRHNA, CDR2 SNTAGT. This CDR3 has 18 amino acids. The CDR3 DNA follows: TGTGCCAGCAGTAACGAACCTTGGTCGACAGGGCCTAATGAAAAACTGTTTTTT. This codes for CASSNEPWSTGPNEKLFF.

J is TRBJ1-6 and V is TRBV5-1, with a tentative D call TRBD1 (5 bases). The CDR3 consists of 16 residues. V was clipped by 4 bases and J by 7 bases, with 18 bases between them. Germline V lookup: CDR1 SGHRS, CDR2 YFSETQ. The CDR3 is CASSISGGLGNSPLHF. CDR3 DNA: TGCGCCAGCAGCATTTCTGGGGGACTGGGCAATTCACCCCTCCACTTT.

This chain connects TRBV6-5 to TRBJ1-4; 12 nucleotides line up with TRBD1. CDR1 MNHEY and CDR2 SVGAGI come from the germline V gene. CDR3 length: 15 amino acids. Trimming cost V 5 bases and J 8 bases; bases outside gene matches: 6. CDR3 protein: CASSRAGTGGEKLFF. In DNA form, the CDR3 reads TGTGCCAGCAGTCGGGCCGGGACAGGGGGCGAAAAACTGTTTTTT.

The CDR3 protein is CSVGGQNTEAFF. The CDR3 bases are TGCAGCGTTGGGGGACAGAACACTGAAGCTTTCTTT. The V call is TRBV29-1, the J call TRBJ1-1, with a weak D call TRBD1 (6 bases). This CDR3 is built from 12 residues. Per germline, CDR1 SQVTM and CDR2 ANQGSEA. Between the trimmed V and J ends, which lost 4 bases and 1 base, there was a span of 7 bases.

The rearrangement joins TRBV4-3 to TRBJ1-6; 10 bases are a match to TRBD1. Germline-derived CDR1 and CDR2 are LGHNA and YSLEER. This CDR3 spans 16 amino acids. With 3 bases clipped from V and 9 bases from J, the junction kept 8 bases outside the gene matches. The CDR3 DNA sequence: TGCGCCAGCAGCCACCCGGGACAGGGGATAGGTTCACCCCTCCACTTT. Translating gives CASSHPGQGIGSPLHF.